Each of the 11 T cell receptor beta chains below was sequenced from the same sample in a study of T cells after yellow fever vaccination. TCRdb fed the 5' RACE reads into MiXCR, producing one record per CDR3 protein. The profile covers over 150,000 distinct CDR3 sequences, with 5.5% to 8% appearing a single time and 2.9% taken by the ten largest. The specimen comprised CD4+ T cells sorted from PBMCs, sampled on the day of the first yellow fever vaccination. These receptors were taken from a man between 18 and 29 years old who received the YFV17D yellow fever vaccine.

This clonotype was picked up a small number of times. The gene calls are TRBV20-1 and TRBJ2-3; 8 bases line up with TRBD2. CDR1 is DFQATT and CDR2 is SNEGSKA in the germline V gene (reference sequence). The CDR3 extends over 15 amino acids. The junction had 9 bases not matched to a gene; V was cut back by 5 bases and J by 2 bases. The CDR3 here is CSADQTSASTDTQYF. The CDR3 nucleotides are TGCAGTGCTGATCAGACTAGCGCATCCACAGATACGCAGTATTTT.

This clonotype was observed at least ten times. This rearrangement joins TRBV5-1 to TRBJ2-3; 7 bases are shared with TRBD1. The CDR3 extends over 15 amino acids. In germline, CDR1 is SGHRS, CDR2 YFSETQ. Trimming cost V 4 bases and J 0 bases; bases outside gene matches: 5. CDR3: CASSGGQTSTDTQYF. DNA for the CDR3: TGCGCCAGCAGCGGGGGACAGACTAGCACAGATACGCAGTATTTT.

The chain joins TRBV6-5 to TRBJ1-1; D may be TRBD1 (5 bases). This CDR3 has 16 residues. From germline, CDR1 is MNHEY and CDR2 SVGAGI. The V gene lost 3 bases and the J gene lost 1 base, with 15 bases spanning the gap. The DNA of the CDR3 is TGTGCCAGCAGTTATTTTGCAGGGAAGGCGAACACTGAAGCTTTCTTT. Translation gives CASSYFAGKANTEAFF.

J is TRBJ2-3 and V is TRBV3-1, with D unclear. The CDR3 runs to 15 residues. CDR1 is LGHDT, CDR2 YNNKEL, per germline (reference sequence). Deletions cut 11 bases from V and 3 bases from J, with 21 bases between. The CDR3 DNA is TGTGCCTGCTCCAAGCAGGTCACTGGGACAGATACGCAGTATTTT. Amino acid sequence: CACSKQVTGTDTQYF.

This chain links TRBV4-2 with TRBJ2-2; D uncertain. Germline V gene data show CDR1 as LGHNA and CDR2 as YNFKEQ. This CDR3 region has 15 residues. V gave up 3 bases and J gave up 3 bases, with 11 bases separating them. The CDR3 DNA is TGTGCCAGCAGCCATCCAGGTCGTCACACCGGGGAGCTGTTTTTT. Translation gives CASSHPGRHTGELFF.

This clonotype was counted many times. The J gene is TRBJ2-3, the V gene TRBV20-1; 9 bases agree with TRBD2. The germline CDR1 and CDR2 sequences are DFQATT and SNEGSKA (reference sequence). This CDR3 has 16 amino acids. Unmatched junction bases numbered 9, after V lost 0 bases and J lost 5 bases. The CDR3 loop reads CSAREGVAGVGDTQYF. DNA for the CDR3: TGCAGTGCTAGAGAGGGCGTAGCGGGGGTCGGAGATACGCAGTATTTT.

CDR3 coding DNA: TGTGCCAGCAGCTCAGGGGGGCTCTACGAGCAGTACTTC. Amino acids: CASSSGGLYEQYF. The rearrangement joins TRBV7-2 to TRBJ2-7, with D possibly matching TRBD1 (7 bases). The V gene's germline CDR1 is SGHTA and CDR2 FQGNSA. V lost 4 bases and J 3 bases, leaving 10 bases between the germline ends. The CDR3 length is 13 residues.

This clonotype showed up many times. The V and J genes are TRBV5-4 and TRBJ2-7, with a possible D match to TRBD2 (5 bases). Germline CDR1 and CDR2: SGHNT and YYREEE (reference sequence). CDR3 length equals 14 residues. Trimming shortened V by 2 bases and J by 7 bases, and 16 bases separated the two germline ends. The DNA of the CDR3 is TGTGCCAGCAGCTTTACGCTAGCTTCTAAAGAGCAGTACTTC. As protein: CASSFTLASKEQYF.

The V gene is TRBV5-1, the J gene TRBJ1-2; D is possibly TRBD1 (6 bases). The CDR3 sequence is 15 residues long. V was trimmed by 0 bases and J by 7 bases, leaving 16 bases between them. Germline V lookup: CDR1 SGHRS, CDR2 YFSETQ. The CDR3 DNA is TGCGCCAGCAGCTTGGAGCCGGGGGCACCGGGTGGCTACACCTTC. It encodes CASSLEPGAPGGYTF.

In its sample, this clonotype was seen a few times. The CDR3 here is CASSPGTPGDIQYF. Written as DNA, the CDR3 is TGCGCCAGCAGCCCCGGGACCCCTGGGGACATTCAGTACTTC. V usage is TRBV5-1 and J usage is TRBJ2-4, with D possibly being TRBD1 or TRBD2 (5 bases each). Germline CDR1 is SGHRS and CDR2 is YFSETQ. V lost 4 bases and J lost 8, with 16 bases in between. This CDR3 comprises 14 residues.

This clonotype has ten or more counts. This chain links TRBV11-2 with TRBJ2-3; D unclear. The CDR3 loop spans 12 amino acids. V lost 5 bases, J lost 5 bases, and 8 bases lay in between. Germline CDR1 SGHAT, CDR2 FQNNGV. The CDR3 DNA follows: TGTGCCAGCAGCCTCACGATAGATACGCAGTATTTT. Its translation is CASSLTIDTQYF.